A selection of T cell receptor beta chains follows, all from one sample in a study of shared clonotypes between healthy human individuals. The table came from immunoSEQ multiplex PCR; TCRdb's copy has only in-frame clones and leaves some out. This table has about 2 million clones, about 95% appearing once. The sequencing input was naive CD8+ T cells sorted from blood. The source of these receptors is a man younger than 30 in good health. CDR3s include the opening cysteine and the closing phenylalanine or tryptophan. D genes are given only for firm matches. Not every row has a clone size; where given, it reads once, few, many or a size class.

DNA: TGTGCCAGTAGTCGCACCGGGAGCTCCTACGAGCAGTACTTC; CDR3: CASSRTGSSYEQYF; size: .; D: .; V: TRBV19; J: TRBJ2-7; length: 14
DNA: TGTGCCAGCACCCCTCTAGCGGGAGATCTGGATGAGCAGTTCTTC; CDR3: CASTPLAGDLDEQFF; size: .; D: TRBD2; V: TRBV27; J: TRBJ2-1; length: 15
DNA: TGTGCCAGCAGCGGCCCTCTAGCGGGAGAAAGCGATGAGCAGTTCTTC; CDR3: CASSGPLAGESDEQFF; size: .; D: TRBD2; V: TRBV9; J: TRBJ2-1; length: 16
DNA: TGTGCCAGCAGTTGGGGGCCCCAGGAGCAAAAGAACACTGAAGCTTTCTTT; CDR3: CASSWGPQEQKNTEAFF; size: once; D: .; V: TRBV27; J: TRBJ1-1; length: 17
DNA: TGTGCCTGGAGGACCCAGGGGGTGAATAATTCACCCCTCCACTTT; CDR3: CAWRTQGVNNSPLHF; size: once; D: TRBD1; V: TRBV30; J: TRBJ1-6; length: 15
DNA: TGTGCCAGCAGCTATTATCGGTGGACCGGGGAGCTGTTTTTT; CDR3: CASSYYRWTGELFF; size: few; D: .; V: TRBV6-5; J: TRBJ2-2; length: 14
DNA: TGTGCCAGCACCCCGGAGGGGAATCCCTACGAGCAGTACTTC; CDR3: CASTPEGNPYEQYF; size: .; D: .; V: TRBV25-1; J: TRBJ2-7; length: 14
DNA: TGTGCCAGCAGCTTGTACCCCGGGGAGCTGTTTTTT; CDR3: CASSLYPGELFF; size: .; D: .; V: TRBV11-2; J: TRBJ2-2; length: 12
DNA: TGCAGCGTTAAATCGACATTTCTCACAGATACGCAGTATTTT; CDR3: CSVKSTFLTDTQYF; size: .; D: .; V: TRBV29-1; J: TRBJ2-3; length: 14
DNA: TGTGCCAGCAGCCTCGACAGGGGAACAGATACGCAGTATTTT; CDR3: CASSLDRGTDTQYF; size: .; D: TRBD1; V: TRBV5-4; J: TRBJ2-3; length: 14
DNA: TGCGCCAGCAGCCAAGGCGGTGGGGAGCAGTACTTC; CDR3: CASSQGGGEQYF; size: .; D: .; V: TRBV4-1; J: TRBJ2-7; length: 12
DNA: TGTGCCAGTAGTGTTACCCAGGGGGAGACCTACGAGCAGTACTTC; CDR3: CASSVTQGETYEQYF; size: .; D: TRBD1; V: TRBV19; J: TRBJ2-7; length: 15
DNA: TGTGCCAGCAGCCAGGAAGGGCACCAACTCCAAGAGACCCAGTACTTC; CDR3: CASSQEGHQLQETQYF; size: .; D: .; V: TRBV13; J: TRBJ2-5; length: 16
DNA: TGTGCCAGCAGCTTAGAACCCGACAAGTACTACGAGCAGTACTTC; CDR3: CASSLEPDKYYEQYF; size: .; D: .; V: TRBV11-2; J: TRBJ2-7; length: 15
DNA: TGTGCCAGTCAAAAATACCCACCCGGGACAGGGACGAGCCAAGGCGGGTACAATGAGCAGTTCTTC; CDR3: CASQKYPPGTGTSQGGYNEQFF; size: .; D: TRBD1; V: TRBV27; J: TRBJ2-1; length: 22
DNA: TGTGCCTGGGGGGGGGAAGTTTCCTACAATGAGCAGTTCTTC; CDR3: CAWGGEVSYNEQFF; size: .; D: TRBD2; V: TRBV30; J: TRBJ2-1; length: 14
DNA: TGTGCCATCAGTGAGTCGCAGGGGGCGAACACTGAAGCTTTCTTT; CDR3: CAISESQGANTEAFF; size: .; D: TRBD1; V: TRBV10-3; J: TRBJ1-1; length: 15
DNA: TGTGCCAGCAGTCCGACAGGGGGCGCCTACGAGCAGTACTTC; CDR3: CASSPTGGAYEQYF; size: .; D: TRBD1; V: TRBV27; J: TRBJ2-7; length: 14
DNA: TGTGCCAGCAGCTTGGGACAGGGGATATACACCGGGGAGCTGTTTTTT; CDR3: CASSLGQGIYTGELFF; size: few; D: TRBD1; V: TRBV5-5; J: TRBJ2-2; length: 16
DNA: TGCGCCAGCAGTGTTAGCGGAGTCAAAGAGACCCAGTACTTC; CDR3: CASSVSGVKETQYF; size: .; D: .; V: TRBV10-2; J: TRBJ2-5; length: 14
DNA: TGTGCTAGCCTGAGTACTCGGGACTCGTTCGACTACGAGCAGTACTTC; CDR3: CASLSTRDSFDYEQYF; size: .; D: .; V: TRBV12-5; J: TRBJ2-7; length: 16
DNA: TGTGCCAGCAGCTTGGGGTCGGAGGACACTGAAGCTTTCTTT; CDR3: CASSLGSEDTEAFF; size: .; D: .; V: TRBV5-6; J: TRBJ1-1; length: 14
DNA: TGTGCCAGCAGCCCCTTTGGACTTCTGCTTTACGAGCAGTACTTC; CDR3: CASSPFGLLLYEQYF; size: .; D: .; V: TRBV11-2; J: TRBJ2-7; length: 15
DNA: TGTGCCAGCAGTGTAACAAGGGACGAGCAGTACTTC; CDR3: CASSVTRDEQYF; size: .; D: .; V: TRBV2; J: TRBJ2-7; length: 12
DNA: TGCGCCAGCAGCCAACATAGCGGGAGTGCCTATGAGCAGTTCTTC; CDR3: CASSQHSGSAYEQFF; size: .; D: TRBD2; V: TRBV4-3; J: TRBJ2-1; length: 15
DNA: TGTGCCAGCAGTTTGGGACAGAGCTCCTACGAGCAGTACTTC; CDR3: CASSLGQSSYEQYF; size: few; D: TRBD1; V: TRBV27; J: TRBJ2-7; length: 14
DNA: TGCGCCAGCGAACCAACGGGGGGCACTGAAGCTTTCTTT; CDR3: CASEPTGGTEAFF; size: .; D: .; V: TRBV4-1; J: TRBJ1-1; length: 13
DNA: TGTGCCAGCAGTTACGACTCAAACTATGGCTACACCTTC; CDR3: CASSYDSNYGYTF; size: .; D: .; V: TRBV6-6; J: TRBJ1-2; length: 13
DNA: TGTGCCAGCAACGTAGCGGGAGGGCGGAATGAGCAGTTCTTC; CDR3: CASNVAGGRNEQFF; size: .; D: TRBD2; V: TRBV2; J: TRBJ2-1; length: 14
DNA: TGTGCCAGCAGCTTAGAGTCAGGGGGCCCCTACGAGCAGTACTTC; CDR3: CASSLESGGPYEQYF; size: .; D: TRBD1; V: TRBV11-2; J: TRBJ2-7; length: 15
DNA: TGTGCCAGCAGTGTGCACGAACAAGGGAACACCGGGGAGCTGTTTTTT; CDR3: CASSVHEQGNTGELFF; size: .; D: .; V: TRBV2; J: TRBJ2-2; length: 16
DNA: TGCGCCAGCAGCCAGGGACAGGGGGTGAACGAGCAGTACTTC; CDR3: CASSQGQGVNEQYF; size: once; D: TRBD1; V: TRBV4-3; J: TRBJ2-7; length: 14
DNA: TGTGCCAGCAGCTTGTTGGCGGGTCCTACAACTAATGAAAAACTGTTTTTT; CDR3: CASSLLAGPTTNEKLFF; size: .; D: .; V: TRBV5-6; J: TRBJ1-4; length: 17
DNA: TGTGCCAGCAGCTTAGATTTGGGCCTGAACACTGAAGCTTTCTTT; CDR3: CASSLDLGLNTEAFF; size: .; D: .; V: TRBV7-9; J: TRBJ1-1; length: 15
DNA: TGCGCCAGCAGCCAAGACCCGTTTCAAGGAAACTACGAGCAGTACTTC; CDR3: CASSQDPFQGNYEQYF; size: .; D: .; V: TRBV4-3; J: TRBJ2-7; length: 16
DNA: TGTGCCAGCAGCTTAGGATGGGTGGGGACAGAGAACACTGAAGCTTTCTTT; CDR3: CASSLGWVGTENTEAFF; size: once; D: TRBD1; V: TRBV7-8; J: TRBJ1-1; length: 17
DNA: TGTGCCAGCAGTCCGCTTCCCCAGATATCCGTCTATGGCTACACCTTC; CDR3: CASSPLPQISVYGYTF; size: .; D: .; V: TRBV27; J: TRBJ1-2; length: 16
DNA: TGTGCCAGCAGTTTATTCGGCGGGGGGGCGGACATTCAGTACTTC; CDR3: CASSLFGGGADIQYF; size: .; D: TRBD2; V: TRBV27; J: TRBJ2-4; length: 15
DNA: TGCGCCAGCAGCCCCTGGGCCCCGGGAGATGAAAAACTGTTTTTT; CDR3: CASSPWAPGDEKLFF; size: .; D: .; V: TRBV4-3; J: TRBJ1-4; length: 15
DNA: TGCGCCAGCAGTGAGTCCGTGGAGCGGGGGGTTAGCACAGATACGCAGTATTTT; CDR3: CASSESVERGVSTDTQYF; size: .; D: TRBD2; V: TRBV10-1; J: TRBJ2-3; length: 18
DNA: TGTGCCTGGACCGGAGGGGCCGGGAGGCCTGAGCAGTTCTTC; CDR3: CAWTGGAGRPEQFF; size: .; D: TRBD2; V: TRBV30; J: TRBJ2-1; length: 14
DNA: TGCAGCGCCACCGGGACAGACACCGGGGAGCTGTTTTTT; CDR3: CSATGTDTGELFF; size: .; D: TRBD1; V: TRBV29-1; J: TRBJ2-2; length: 13
DNA: TGTGCCAGCAGTTGGGGGGGAAACACTGAAGCTTTCTTT; CDR3: CASSWGGNTEAFF; size: .; D: .; V: TRBV28; J: TRBJ1-1; length: 13
DNA: TGTGCCAGCAGTTTTACAGGGAGCACCGGGGAGCTGTTTTTT; CDR3: CASSFTGSTGELFF; size: .; D: .; V: TRBV28; J: TRBJ2-2; length: 14
DNA: TGTGCCAGCAGTTTAATAACCGGGACAGGGACACACGAGCAGTACTTC; CDR3: CASSLITGTGTHEQYF; size: .; D: TRBD1; V: TRBV27; J: TRBJ2-7; length: 16
DNA: TGTGCCAGCAGTGGTCCAAGGGGTGACTCCTATAATTCACCCCTCCACTTT; CDR3: CASSGPRGDSYNSPLHF; size: .; D: .; V: TRBV6-1; J: TRBJ1-6; length: 17
DNA: TGTGCCAGCAGCGTAGCCTCTCAGGGGGGCTATGGCTACACCTTC; CDR3: CASSVASQGGYGYTF; size: .; D: TRBD1; V: TRBV9; J: TRBJ1-2; length: 15
DNA: TGCAGCGTTGAAACGGGGGAGCAGTTCTTC; CDR3: CSVETGEQFF; size: .; D: .; V: TRBV29-1; J: TRBJ2-1; length: 10
DNA: TGCGCCAGCAGCCAATTCCGGGACAGGGGGCGCGATGAGCAGTTCTTC; CDR3: CASSQFRDRGRDEQFF; size: .; D: TRBD1; V: TRBV4-3; J: TRBJ2-1; length: 16
DNA: TGTGCCATCAGTTCTACCGGGACTGAAGCTTTCTTT; CDR3: CAISSTGTEAFF; size: .; D: .; V: TRBV10-3; J: TRBJ1-1; length: 12
DNA: TGTGCCAGCAGTTTTCGACAGGGCATGAACACTGAAGCTTTCTTT; CDR3: CASSFRQGMNTEAFF; size: .; D: TRBD1; V: TRBV27; J: TRBJ1-1; length: 15
DNA: TGTGCCAGCAGCCAGGGACTAGCGGGGGGCGAGACCCAGTACTTC; CDR3: CASSQGLAGGETQYF; size: .; D: TRBD2; V: TRBV5-6; J: TRBJ2-5; length: 15